This TCR beta chain was retrieved from a study of CD8+ T cells in alopecia areata. Turning to the study itself: Tofacitinib exposure lasted 6 to 18 months, followed by 6 months off drug.

The table lists this clone with many counts. RNA, once extracted, was reverse transcribed into cDNA for use as the sequencing template. TCRdb's copy holds only in-frame clones and misses some; the assay was immunoSEQ multiplex PCR. The sample yields 100,000 to 150,000 clones, 45% to 50% seen once. Trimming cost V 4 bases and J 2 bases; bases outside gene matches: 5. Germline V gene sequence: CDR1 MNHNS, CDR2 SASEGT. The CDR3 covers 14 residues. The source material was CD8+ T cells sorted from blood, sampled at week 0. The rearrangement links TRBV6-1 to TRBJ2-7, with 7 positions matching TRBD2. The receptor was isolated from a human donor with alopecia areata. CDR3 DNA: TGTGCCAGCAGTGGGGCGGGGGAAGCCTACGAGCAGTACTTC. Its protein is CASSGAGEAYEQYF.